These T cell receptor beta chains were read from a single sample in a study of blood T cell repertoires in COVID-19. Clones were sequenced by immunoSEQ multiplex PCR, and TCRdb holds only the in-frame ones, with some missing. Among approximately 360,000 clones, 85% to 90% were seen once, and the ten largest hold more than 0.85%. Source material: PBMCs or T cells enriched from blood (not recorded which). The receptors derive from a woman younger than 45 with acute COVID-19. Both conserved end residues are trimmed from each CDR3. The D gene is left open where the match is weak.

-,TRBV15,TRBJ2-2,ATSRDPRGNAGELF
-,TRBV21-1,TRBJ2-3,ASSKAWPGGPDTQY
-,TRBV27,TRBJ2-7,ASSPRGGTYEQY
-,TRBV7-3,TRBJ2-5,ASSPGQVGETQY
-,TRBV5-1,TRBJ1-1,ASSEPPGSTEAF
TRBD2,TRBV5-1,TRBJ2-3,ASSLIIAGGGTDTQY
-,TRBV7-9,TRBJ2-6,ASSYTGPSGANVLT
TRBD1,TRBV2,TRBJ1-1,ASSADRDTEAF
-,TRBV29-1,TRBJ2-7,SVQRADRDPYEQY
TRBD2,TRBV7-9,TRBJ2-7,ASRGSGGDYEQY
-,TRBV11-2,TRBJ1-1,ASSLDRWGLDTEAF
TRBD1,TRBV27,TRBJ1-5,ASSGTGGGGSNQPQH
TRBD1,TRBV9,TRBJ1-2,ASSVGQGNYGYT
-,TRBV19,TRBJ1-5,ASNQGPNQPQH
-,TRBV5-5,TRBJ2-7,ASSGATGTRAYEQY
-,TRBV5-1,TRBJ2-2,ASSYNDRLGTGELF
-,TRBV19,TRBJ1-1,ASSMRGRRTEAF
-,TRBV18,TRBJ2-2,ASSPGLDSANTGELF
-,TRBV27,TRBJ1-6,ASSLSQASSYNSPLH
-,TRBV24-1,TRBJ2-3,ATSDLSSTDTQY
TRBD2,TRBV6-5,TRBJ2-7,ASSYSSGGAYEQY
-,TRBV30,TRBJ1-5,AWSLGQFNQPQH
-,TRBV19,TRBJ1-2,ASSIGGPSRGYGYT
-,TRBV7-2,TRBJ1-2,ASSPTVNPYGYT
-,TRBV28,TRBJ2-7,ASSRSAGHYYEQY
-,TRBV5-6,TRBJ1-6,ASSPPQGGPSPLH
-,TRBV10-3,TRBJ1-3,AIRPGASGNTIY
TRBD1,TRBV7-8,TRBJ1-2,ASSPGTGGYGYT
TRBD1,TRBV3-1/TRBV3-2,TRBJ1-2,ASSLRTGGSGYT
TRBD2,TRBV28,TRBJ2-1,ASSLAGSITDEQF
-,TRBV27,TRBJ2-1,ASSLSIAGPNEQF
-,TRBV5-1,TRBJ2-3,ASWRASRPVPDTQY
TRBD1,TRBV3-1/TRBV3-2,TRBJ1-2,ASSQDWTGFGYT
TRBD1,TRBV6-5,TRBJ1-2,ASRTRTGPGYT